The TCR beta chain described here comes from a study of blood T cell repertoires in COVID-19. The repertoire was sequenced with immunoSEQ multiplex PCR; TCRdb's copy has only in-frame clones and lacks some. The sample yields about 390,000 clones, just under 90% seen once. CDR1 is SGHRS, CDR2 YFSETQ, per germline. The CDR3 sequence is 16 residues long. V trimming: 4 bases; J trimming: 0 bases; junction bases outside the gene matches: 7. This clone was observed once. Sequenced sample: PBMCs or T cells enriched from blood (not recorded which). V is TRBV5-1 and J is TRBJ1-1, with TRBD1 identical over 9 bases. The origin of this receptor is a woman between 50 and 59 years old who had recovered from COVID-19. This CDR3 is CASSTKGQGLNTEAFF. The CDR3 nucleotides read TGCGCCAGCAGCACTAAGGGACAGGGACTGAACACTGAAGCTTTCTTT.